Listed below are T cell receptor beta chains from one sample, sequenced in a study of shared clonotypes between healthy human individuals. The assay was immunoSEQ multiplex PCR, and TCRdb's table has in-frame clones only and misses some. Among around 1,000,000 clones listed, approximately 75% were seen once. Sequencing input: memory CD4+ T cells from PBMCs. These receptors came from a young man in good health. Some clones in this sample may be carry-over from other donors' samples. CDR3s include the opening cysteine and the closing phenylalanine or tryptophan. The D gene is left open where the match is weak. Not every row has a clone size; where given, it reads once, few, many or a size class.

TRBJ2-1 - TRBV27 TRBD2 TGTGCCAGCAGTTTAGGAAGCGGGAGGCTTAGAGATGAGCAGTTCTTC CASSLGSGRLRDEQFF
TRBJ2-1 - TRBV6-1 - TGTGCCAGCAGTGCAGACTTTAGGGGCAATGAGCAGTTCTTC CASSADFRGNEQFF
TRBJ1-4 - TRBV14 - TGTGCCAGCAGCCAAGATCTGGACATCGCCCGGGAAAAACTGTTTTTT CASSQDLDIAREKLFF
TRBJ2-7 - TRBV28 - TGTGCCAGCAGTTTATTGGTTACCTGGTCCTCCTACGAGCAGTACTTC CASSLLVTWSSYEQYF
TRBJ2-1 - TRBV25-1 TRBD1 TGTGCCAGCAGTTACACCGGGACAGGGGGACCGAATGAGCAGTTCTTC CASSYTGTGGPNEQFF
TRBJ1-4 - TRBV7-9 TRBD1 TGTGCCAGCAGCTTAGGGGGACAGAGTAATGAAAAACTGTTTTTT CASSLGGQSNEKLFF
TRBJ1-1 - TRBV19 - TGTGCCAGTAGTATCAGAGCTTCCACTGAAGCTTTCTTT CASSIRASTEAFF
TRBJ2-7 few TRBV7-8 TRBD2 TGTGCCAGCAGCTTAGGTTTAGCGGGAGGCCCCGACGAGCAGTACTTC CASSLGLAGGPDEQYF
TRBJ2-1 - TRBV7-2 - TGTGCCAGCAGCTCCTTTTCCAGCTCCTACAATGAGCAGTTCTTC CASSSFSSSYNEQFF
TRBJ1-1 many TRBV29-1 - TGCAGCGTTGCGTCTCCCGGACGAAGGAACACTGAAGCTTTCTTT CSVASPGRRNTEAFF
TRBJ2-4 - TRBV5-6 - TGTGCCAGCAGCTTGGTACGAGGAACAGCTCTAGCCAAAAACATTCAGTACTTC CASSLVRGTALAKNIQYF
TRBJ2-1 - TRBV5-1 - TGCGCCAGCAGCCCCGCGTTAGCGGACCTCAATGAGCAGTTCTTC CASSPALADLNEQFF
TRBJ1-2 - TRBV5-6 - TGTGCCAGCAGCTTGGAGGTTGTTTACGCCAACTATGGCTACACCTTC CASSLEVVYANYGYTF
TRBJ1-1 - TRBV7-3 TRBD1 TGTGCCAGCAGCCCGTCCCTTATCACCAGGGGGCGGAACACTGAAGCTTTCTTT CASSPSLITRGRNTEAFF
TRBJ2-5 few TRBV5-6 TRBD2 TGTGCCAGCAGCTTGGGCACTAGCGGGTCGGGGGAGTACTTC CASSLGTSGSGEYF
TRBJ1-1 - TRBV5-1 - TGCGCCAGCAGCTTGGAGGGAGCGGGCACTGAAGCTTTCTTT CASSLEGAGTEAFF
TRBJ2-1 - TRBV6-6 - TGTGCCAGCAGCGAAACGGGATGGGACAATGAGCAGTTCTTC CASSETGWDNEQFF
TRBJ2-6 - TRBV28 - TGTGCCAGCCTCCGGCCGGACCCCGGCCTCGGGAGGGCCAACGTCCTGACTTTC CASLRPDPGLGRANVLTF
TRBJ2-5 - TRBV15 TRBD2 TGTGCCACCAGCAGGACTAGCGGGAAAGAGACCCAGTACTTC CATSRTSGKETQYF
TRBJ1-3 - TRBV30 - TGTGCCTGGAGTCAGAACAGGGCTGGAAACACCATATATTTT CAWSQNRAGNTIYF
TRBJ2-7 - TRBV6-6 - TGTGCCAGCAGTTACGGGTGGGATGACACTTCCTACGAGCAGTACTTC CASSYGWDDTSYEQYF
TRBJ2-3 - TRBV2 - TGTGCCAGCAGTGAACCCCTTCCGGGCACAGATACGCAGTATTTT CASSEPLPGTDTQYF
TRBJ1-2 - TRBV9 - TGTGCCAGCAGCGTACAAGGACTTAATGGCTACACCTTC CASSVQGLNGYTF
TRBJ2-3 once TRBV5-1 - TGCGCCAGCAGCTTGGGAGCGTACACAGATACGCAGTATTTT CASSLGAYTDTQYF
TRBJ2-7 - TRBV29-1 TRBD1 TGCAGCGTTGAACCCAGGGGGCCAATCTACGAGCAGTACTTC CSVEPRGPIYEQYF
TRBJ2-7 - TRBV11-2 - TGTGCCAGCAACCCCTTGGCAGGCTACGAGCAGTACTTC CASNPLAGYEQYF
TRBJ1-1 few TRBV6-5 TRBD1 TGTGCCAGCAGGGGACAGGGGGCGGGGAGGACTGAAGCTTTCTTT CASRGQGAGRTEAFF
TRBJ1-1 - TRBV28 - TGTGCCAGCACCCTCCCGGCGTTTTTCACTGAAGCTTTCTTT CASTLPAFFTEAFF
TRBJ2-3 - TRBV5-1 TRBD1 TGCGCCAGCAGCTTGGGTGGACAGGGGTACACAGATACGCAGTATTTT CASSLGGQGYTDTQYF
TRBJ1-4 - TRBV18 - TGTGCCAGCTCACCTGTCGGGGGGCTCTCTAATGAAAAACTGTTTTTT CASSPVGGLSNEKLFF
TRBJ1-2 few TRBV27 - TGTGCCAGCAGGGAATCGACGGCTCGGTACGACTATGGCTACACCTTC CASRESTARYDYGYTF
TRBJ2-1 - TRBV28 - TGTGCCAGCAGTTTATTCGCTCTCAACAATGAGCAGTTCTTC CASSLFALNNEQFF
TRBJ2-1 - TRBV5-1 TRBD1 TGCGCCAGCAGCTCGGACAGGGACTACAATGAGCAGTTCTTC CASSSDRDYNEQFF